This TCR beta chain was sequenced during a study of T cell responses to AZD1222 COVID-19 vaccine. Study details: Investigators merged groups given second doses at roughly 4 or roughly 12 weeks.

TCRdb keeps only in-frame clones here, not all; method: immunoSEQ multiplex PCR. Of about 150,000 clones listed, 90% are singletons. General study findings and limits: Vaccine-associated CD4 TCRs ranged over spike, dominating at 160-218 and 743-854. Clonal diversity was possibly underestimated; the donors were predominantly white British and more often female. A reported finding is that nearly half of spike-specific TCRs target unmutated variant regions.

Details on this clone: The target antigen is unknown.

This CDR3 comprises 14 residues. In germline, CDR1 is DFQATT, CDR2 SNEGSKA (reference sequence). V was clipped by 3 bases and J by 0 bases, with 10 bases between them. The sample in question was peripheral blood, obtained on day 0 of AZD1222 vaccination. The rearrangement links TRBV20-1 to TRBJ2-3, with D maybe TRBD2 (6 bases). The sequence was collected from an adult in good health. The CDR3 spells CSASTSRSTDTQYF. CDR3 bases: TGCAGTGCTAGTACTAGCAGAAGCACAGATACGCAGTATTTT.